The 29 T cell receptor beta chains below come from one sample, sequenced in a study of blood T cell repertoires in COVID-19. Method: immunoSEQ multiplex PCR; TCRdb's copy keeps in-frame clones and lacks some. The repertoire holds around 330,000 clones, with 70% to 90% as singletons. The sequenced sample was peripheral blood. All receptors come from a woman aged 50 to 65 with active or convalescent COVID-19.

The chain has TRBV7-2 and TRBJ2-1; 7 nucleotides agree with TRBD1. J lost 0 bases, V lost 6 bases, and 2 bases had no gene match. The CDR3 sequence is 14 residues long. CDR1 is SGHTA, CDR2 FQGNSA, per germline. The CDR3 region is CASSRQGSYNEQFF. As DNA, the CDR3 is TGTGCCAGCAGTCGACAGGGCTCCTACAATGAGCAGTTCTTC.

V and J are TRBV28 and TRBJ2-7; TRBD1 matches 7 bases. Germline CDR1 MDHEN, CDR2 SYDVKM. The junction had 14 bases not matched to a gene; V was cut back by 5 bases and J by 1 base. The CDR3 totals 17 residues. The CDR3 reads CASSPEAWTGTSYEQYF. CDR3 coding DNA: TGTGCCAGCAGTCCCGAGGCGTGGACAGGAACATCCTACGAGCAGTACTTC.

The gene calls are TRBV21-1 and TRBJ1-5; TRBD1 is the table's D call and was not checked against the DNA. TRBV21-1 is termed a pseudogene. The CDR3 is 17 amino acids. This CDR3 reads CASSTITGTNVNQPQHF. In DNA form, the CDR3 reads TGTGCCAGCAGCACGATTACCGGGACAAATGTCAATCAGCCCCAGCATTTT.

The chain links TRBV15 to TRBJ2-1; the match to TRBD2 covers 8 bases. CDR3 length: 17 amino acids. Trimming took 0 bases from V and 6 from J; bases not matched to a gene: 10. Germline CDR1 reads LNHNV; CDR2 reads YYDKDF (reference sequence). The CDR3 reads CATSREVAGGKRNEQFF. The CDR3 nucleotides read TGTGCCACCAGCAGAGAGGTTGCGGGAGGTAAACGCAATGAGCAGTTCTTC.

The CDR3 DNA follows: TGTGCCTGGGACCGGGACAGGGGGGACGCTTTCTTT. Amino acid sequence: CAWDRDRGDAFF. The chain couples TRBV30 to TRBJ1-1, with 11 bases lining up with TRBD1. CDR3 size: 12 residues. Trimming removed 5 bases from V and 11 bases from J; junction bases left unmatched: 7. The germline V gene encodes CDR1 GTSNPN and CDR2 SVGIG (reference sequence).

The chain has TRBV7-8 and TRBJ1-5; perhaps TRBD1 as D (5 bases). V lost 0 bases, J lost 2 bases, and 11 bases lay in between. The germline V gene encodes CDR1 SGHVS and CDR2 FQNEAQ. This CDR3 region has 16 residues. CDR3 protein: CASSLATGTGNQPQHF. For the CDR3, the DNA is TGTGCCAGCAGCTTAGCTACAGGTACCGGCAATCAGCCCCAGCATTTT.

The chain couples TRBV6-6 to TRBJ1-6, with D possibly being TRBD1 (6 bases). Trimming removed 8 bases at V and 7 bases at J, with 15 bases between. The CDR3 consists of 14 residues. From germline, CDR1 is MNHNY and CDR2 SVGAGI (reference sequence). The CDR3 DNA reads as TGTGCCAGCGTCGGACAGAACCTAAATTCACCCCTCCACTTT. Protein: CASVGQNLNSPLHF.

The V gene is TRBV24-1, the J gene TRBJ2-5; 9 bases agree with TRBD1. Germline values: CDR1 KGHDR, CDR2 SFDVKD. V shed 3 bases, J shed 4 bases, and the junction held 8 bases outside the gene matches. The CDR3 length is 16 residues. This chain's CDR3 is CATSDLGTGTGETQYF. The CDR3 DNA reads TGTGCCACCAGTGATCTAGGGACAGGGACGGGAGAGACCCAGTACTTC.

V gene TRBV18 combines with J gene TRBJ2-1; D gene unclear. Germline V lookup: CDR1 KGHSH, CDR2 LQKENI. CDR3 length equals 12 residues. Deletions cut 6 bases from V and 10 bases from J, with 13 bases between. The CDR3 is CASSPNNGEQFF. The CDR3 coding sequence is TGTGCCAGCTCTCCCAACAACGGGGAGCAGTTCTTC.

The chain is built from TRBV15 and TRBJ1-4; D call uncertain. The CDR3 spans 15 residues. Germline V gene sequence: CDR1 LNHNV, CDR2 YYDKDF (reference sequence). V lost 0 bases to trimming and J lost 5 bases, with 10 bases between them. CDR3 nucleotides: TGTGCCACCAGCAGAGATCCGGTTAAAAATGAAAAACTGTTTTTT. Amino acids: CATSRDPVKNEKLFF.

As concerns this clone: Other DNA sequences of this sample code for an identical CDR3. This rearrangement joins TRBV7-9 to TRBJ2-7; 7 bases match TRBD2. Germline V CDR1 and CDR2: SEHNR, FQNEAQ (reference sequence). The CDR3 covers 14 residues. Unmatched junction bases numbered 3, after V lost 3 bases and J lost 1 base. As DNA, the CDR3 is TGTGCCAGCAGCTTGCTAGCGGATTCCTACGAGCAGTACTTC. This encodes CASSLLADSYEQYF.

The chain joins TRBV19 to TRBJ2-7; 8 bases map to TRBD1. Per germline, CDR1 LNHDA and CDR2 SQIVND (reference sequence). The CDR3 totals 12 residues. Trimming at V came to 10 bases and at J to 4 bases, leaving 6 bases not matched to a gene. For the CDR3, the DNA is TGTGCCACGCGGACAGGGCGGTACGAGCAGTACTTC. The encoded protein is CATRTGRYEQYF.

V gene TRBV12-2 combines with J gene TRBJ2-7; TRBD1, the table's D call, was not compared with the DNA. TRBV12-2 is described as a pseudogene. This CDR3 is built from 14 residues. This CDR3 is CASRLGQAYYEQYF. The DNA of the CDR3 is TGTGCAAGTCGCTTAGGACAGGCCTACTACGAGCAGTACTTC.

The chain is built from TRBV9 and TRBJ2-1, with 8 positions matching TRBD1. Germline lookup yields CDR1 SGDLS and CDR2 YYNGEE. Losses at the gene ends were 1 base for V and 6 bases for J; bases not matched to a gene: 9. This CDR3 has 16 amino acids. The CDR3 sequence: CASSVRSGGRGNEQFF. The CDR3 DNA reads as TGTGCCAGCAGCGTAAGGTCAGGGGGCAGGGGCAATGAGCAGTTCTTC.

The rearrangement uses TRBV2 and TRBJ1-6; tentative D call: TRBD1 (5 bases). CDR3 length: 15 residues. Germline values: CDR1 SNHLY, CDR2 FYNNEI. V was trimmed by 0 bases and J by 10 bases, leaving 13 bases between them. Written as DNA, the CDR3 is TGTGCCAGCAGTGAAGCAGTCAGGGTCGGGTCACCCCTCCACTTT. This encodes CASSEAVRVGSPLHF.

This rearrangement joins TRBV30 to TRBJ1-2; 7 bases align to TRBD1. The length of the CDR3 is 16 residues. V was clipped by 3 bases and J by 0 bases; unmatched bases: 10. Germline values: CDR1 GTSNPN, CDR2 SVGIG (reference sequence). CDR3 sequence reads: CAWRDRDSRSNYGYTF. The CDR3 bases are TGTGCCTGGAGGGATCGGGACAGTCGTTCTAACTATGGCTACACCTTC. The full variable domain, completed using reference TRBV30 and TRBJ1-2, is SQTIHQWPATLVQPVGSPLSLECTVEGTSNPNLYWYRQAAGRGLQLLFYSVGIGQISSEVPQNLSASRPQDRQFILSSKKLLLSDSGFYLCAWRDRDSRSNYGYTFGSGTRLTVV.

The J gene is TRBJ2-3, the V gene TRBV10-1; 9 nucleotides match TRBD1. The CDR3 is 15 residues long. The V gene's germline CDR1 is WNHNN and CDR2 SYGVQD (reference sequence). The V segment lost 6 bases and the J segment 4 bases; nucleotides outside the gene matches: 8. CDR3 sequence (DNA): TGCGCCAGCAGGACCCACAGGGGGCGCCCAGATACGCAGTATTTT. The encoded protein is CASRTHRGRPDTQYF.

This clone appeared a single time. CDR3 nucleotide sequence: TGTGCCAGCAGCTTAACCGCAGGGGGCGATGGCTACACCTTC. Translated, it gives CASSLTAGGDGYTF. This sequence joins TRBV7-8 and TRBJ1-2, with 8 bases fitting TRBD1. Trimming at V came to 2 bases and at J to 6 bases, leaving 5 bases not matched to a gene. The CDR3 sequence is 14 residues long. Germline V gene lookup returns CDR1 SGHVS and CDR2 FQNEAQ.

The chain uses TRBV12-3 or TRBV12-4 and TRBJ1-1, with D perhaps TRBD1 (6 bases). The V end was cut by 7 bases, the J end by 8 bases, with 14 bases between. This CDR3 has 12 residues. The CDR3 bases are TGTGCCAGCAAGAACCTGGGACACGAAGCTTTCTTT. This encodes CASKNLGHEAFF.

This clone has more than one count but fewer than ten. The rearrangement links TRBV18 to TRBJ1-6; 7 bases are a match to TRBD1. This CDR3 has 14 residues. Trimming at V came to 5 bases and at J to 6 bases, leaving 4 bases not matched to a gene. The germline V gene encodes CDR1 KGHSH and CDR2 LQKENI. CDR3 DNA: TGTGCCAGCTCAGCCGGGACAGCTAATTCACCCCTCCACTTT. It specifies CASSAGTANSPLHF. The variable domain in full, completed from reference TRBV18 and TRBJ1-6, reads NAGVMQNPRHLVRRRGQEARLRCSPMKGHSHVYWYRQLPEEGLKFMVYLQKENIIDESGMPKERFSAEFPKEGPSILRIQQVVRGDSAAYFCASSAGTANSPLHFGNGTRLTVT.

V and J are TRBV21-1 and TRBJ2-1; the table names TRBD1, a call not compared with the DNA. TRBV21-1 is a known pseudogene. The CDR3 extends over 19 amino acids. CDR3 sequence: CASSKTFLNPDRDHNEQFF. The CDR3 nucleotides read TGTGCCAGCAGCAAAACCTTCCTAAACCCGGACAGGGATCACAATGAGCAGTTCTTC.

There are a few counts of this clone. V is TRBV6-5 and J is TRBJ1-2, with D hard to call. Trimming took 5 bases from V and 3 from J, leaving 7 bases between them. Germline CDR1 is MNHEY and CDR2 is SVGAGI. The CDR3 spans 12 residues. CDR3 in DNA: TGTGCCAGCAGTATTACAGACTATGGCTACACCTTC. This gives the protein CASSITDYGYTF.

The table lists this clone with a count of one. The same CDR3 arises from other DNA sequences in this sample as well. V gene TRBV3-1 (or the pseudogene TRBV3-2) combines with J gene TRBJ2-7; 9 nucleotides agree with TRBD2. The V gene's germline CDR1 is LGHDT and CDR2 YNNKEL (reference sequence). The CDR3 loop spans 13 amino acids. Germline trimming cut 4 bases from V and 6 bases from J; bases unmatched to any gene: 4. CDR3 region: CASSPGLASEQYF. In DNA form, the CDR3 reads TGTGCCAGCAGCCCCGGACTAGCGAGCGAGCAGTACTTC.

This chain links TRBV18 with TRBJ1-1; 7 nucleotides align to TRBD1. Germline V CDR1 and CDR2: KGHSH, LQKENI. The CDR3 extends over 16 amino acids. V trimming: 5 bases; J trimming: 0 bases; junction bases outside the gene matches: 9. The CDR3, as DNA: TGTGCCAGCTCAGGGGACAGTGCGATCATGAACACTGAAGCTTTCTTT. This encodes CASSGDSAIMNTEAFF.

The CDR3 here is CASSTADNYGYTF. CDR3 coding DNA: TGTGCCAGCAGCACAGCCGATAACTATGGCTACACCTTC. The chain joins TRBV9 to TRBJ1-2; D unclear. Germline-derived CDR1 and CDR2 are SGDLS and YYNGEE. This CDR3 region has 13 residues. Trimming left V 4 bases short and J 1 base short, with 8 bases between.

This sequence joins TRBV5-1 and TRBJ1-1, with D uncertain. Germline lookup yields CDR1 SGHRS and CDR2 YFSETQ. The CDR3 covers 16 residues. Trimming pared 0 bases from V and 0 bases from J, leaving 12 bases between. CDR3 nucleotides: TGCGCCAGCAGCTTGGGGCAGGTGTTCATGAACACTGAAGCTTTCTTT. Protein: CASSLGQVFMNTEAFF.

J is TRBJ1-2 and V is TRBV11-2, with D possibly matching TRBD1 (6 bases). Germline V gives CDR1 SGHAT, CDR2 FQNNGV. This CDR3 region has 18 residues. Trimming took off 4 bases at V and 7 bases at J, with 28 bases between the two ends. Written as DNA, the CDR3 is TGTGCCAGCAGCTCCCTTAAGGGGGAGCGTTTTACAGGACCTGGCTACACCTTC. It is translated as CASSSLKGERFTGPGYTF.

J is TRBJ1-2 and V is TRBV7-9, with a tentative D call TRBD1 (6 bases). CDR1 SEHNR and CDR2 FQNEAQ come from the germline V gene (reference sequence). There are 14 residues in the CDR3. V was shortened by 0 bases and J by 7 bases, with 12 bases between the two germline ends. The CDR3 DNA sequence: TGTGCCAGCAGCTTAGCGTCAGGGGTAGGTGGCTACACCTTC. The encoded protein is CASSLASGVGGYTF.

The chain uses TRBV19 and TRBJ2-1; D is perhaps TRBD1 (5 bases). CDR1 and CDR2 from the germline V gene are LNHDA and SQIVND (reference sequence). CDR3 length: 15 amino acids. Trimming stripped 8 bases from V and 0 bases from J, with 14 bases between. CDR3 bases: TGTGCCAGTGGCTACCGGACAAGCTCCTACAATGAGCAGTTCTTC. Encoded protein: CASGYRTSSYNEQFF.